This T cell receptor (beta chain) derives from a study of T cell responses to AZD1222 COVID-19 vaccine. The CDR3 sequence is 13 residues long. Germline CDR1 is SGHRS and CDR2 is YFSETQ. V lost 4 bases, J lost 0 bases, and 7 bases lay in between. Broader study findings: Only 6 or 7 individuals given AZD1222 were seropositive at baseline.

Data came from immunoSEQ multiplex PCR; TCRdb stores just in-frame clones and leaves some out. The sample has fewer than 110,000 clones, under 95% seen once. This clone was observed a handful of times. The target antigen is unknown. This sequence originates from an adult who received the AZD1222 COVID-19 vaccine. This rearrangement joins TRBV5-1 to TRBJ1-1; TRBD1 is a possible D gene (5 bases). The source was peripheral blood, collected 28 days after the second AZD1222 dose. The CDR3 region is CASSRQLNTEAFF. CDR3 coding DNA: TGCGCCAGCAGCCGACAGTTGAACACTGAAGCTTTCTTT.